This T cell receptor beta chain was sequenced for a study of T cell repertoires in cytomegalovirus infection. Whole-study context: It can be stated that public TCR beta signatures indicated CMV infection as well as a matching HLA type. Whole-study findings and limits: CMV carriers having the relevant HLA were flagged by cumulative public TCR beta family frequency. HLA-C-restricted CMV clonotypes gave the most frequent clonotype in two of eight donors.

The ends lost 1 base at V and 5 bases at J; junction bases unmatched: 6. The length of the CDR3 is 14 residues. Looked up from germline, CDR1 is DFQATT and CDR2 is SNEGSKA (reference sequence). TCRdb ran MiXCR on the reads and lists one entry per CDR3 protein. There are 100,000 or so distinct CDR3 sequences in the sample; roughly 39% occur only once, and roughly 74% lies in the top ten. The table lists this clonotype with a few counts. The antigen remains unidentified. The sequence was obtained from a human donor in good health (CMV status not recorded). Some clones in this sample may be carry-over from other donors' samples. The rearrangement joins TRBV20-1 to TRBJ2-5, with TRBD2 matching 8 bases. This sample comprised CD8+ T cells from cultured PBMCs, obtained from culture after CMV antigen stimulation. The CDR3 region has the DNA TGCAGTGCTAGAGTCAGGACTAGCTGGGAGACCCAGTACTTC. Protein sequence: CSARVRTSWETQYF.